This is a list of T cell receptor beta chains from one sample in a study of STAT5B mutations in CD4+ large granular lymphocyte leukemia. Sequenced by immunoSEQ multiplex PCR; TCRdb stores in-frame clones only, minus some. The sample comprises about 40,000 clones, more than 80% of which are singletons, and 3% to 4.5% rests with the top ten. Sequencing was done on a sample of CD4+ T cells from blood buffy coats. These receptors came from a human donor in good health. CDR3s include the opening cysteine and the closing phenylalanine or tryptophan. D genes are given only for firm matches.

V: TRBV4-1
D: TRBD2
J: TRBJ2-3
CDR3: CASSQIPGLAGVGGTDTQYF

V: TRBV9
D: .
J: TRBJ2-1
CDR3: CASSVAGLSDEQFF

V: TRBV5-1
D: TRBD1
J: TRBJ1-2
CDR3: CASSLAGTGINGYTF

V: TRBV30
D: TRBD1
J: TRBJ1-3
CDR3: CAWRGQGAGGNTIYF

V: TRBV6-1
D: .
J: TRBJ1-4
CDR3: CASRGAANEKLFF

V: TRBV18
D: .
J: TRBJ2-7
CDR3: CASSSYTASYEQYF

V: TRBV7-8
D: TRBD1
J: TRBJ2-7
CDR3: CASSTYDRGVYEQYF

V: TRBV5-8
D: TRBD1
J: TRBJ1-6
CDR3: CASSSRQGGNSPLHF

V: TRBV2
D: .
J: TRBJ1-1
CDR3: CASSDRGGALDTEAFF

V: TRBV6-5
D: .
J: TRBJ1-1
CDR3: CASRRSGATEAFF

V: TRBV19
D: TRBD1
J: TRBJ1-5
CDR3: CASSTPGQRSNQPQHF

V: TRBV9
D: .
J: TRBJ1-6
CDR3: CASSVGGANSPLHF

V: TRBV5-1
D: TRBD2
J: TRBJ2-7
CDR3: CASSLQLAGGLSYEQYF

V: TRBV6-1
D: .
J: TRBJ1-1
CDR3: CASSDEGWGNTEAFF

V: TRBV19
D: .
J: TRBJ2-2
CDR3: CASSVIPAGELFF

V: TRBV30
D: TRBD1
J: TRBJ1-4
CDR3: CAWRSGTANEKLFF

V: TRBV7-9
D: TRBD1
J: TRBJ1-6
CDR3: CASSPGTGDSPLHF

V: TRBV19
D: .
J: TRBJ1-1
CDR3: CATQVGATVTEAFF

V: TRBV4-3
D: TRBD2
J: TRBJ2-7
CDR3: CASSRTSGSYEQYF

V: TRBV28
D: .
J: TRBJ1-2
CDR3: CASSLGAGQGGGYTF

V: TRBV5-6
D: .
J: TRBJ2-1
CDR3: CASIKIADNKQGGFF

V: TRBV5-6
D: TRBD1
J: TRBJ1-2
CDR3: CASSPPYRGGNTF

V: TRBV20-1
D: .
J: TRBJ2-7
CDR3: CSANAGEQYF

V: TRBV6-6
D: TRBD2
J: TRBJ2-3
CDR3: CASSYQTGTNTDTQYF

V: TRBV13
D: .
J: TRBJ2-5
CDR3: CASSVRTGKALTETQYF

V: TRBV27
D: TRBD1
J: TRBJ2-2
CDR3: CASSLSPQGANTGELFF

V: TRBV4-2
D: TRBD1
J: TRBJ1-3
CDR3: CASSQVTGGENTIYF

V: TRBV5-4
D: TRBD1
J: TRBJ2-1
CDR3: CASRGDRDGLNEQFF

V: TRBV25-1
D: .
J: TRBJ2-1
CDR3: CASSIGDEQFF

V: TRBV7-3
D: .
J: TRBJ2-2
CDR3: CASSLDRGSNTGELFF

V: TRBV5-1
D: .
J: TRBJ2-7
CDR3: CASSLDGRVSYEQYF

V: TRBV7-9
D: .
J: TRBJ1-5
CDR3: CASSPRGGNQPQHF

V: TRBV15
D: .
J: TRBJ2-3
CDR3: CATSRGGGGGADTQYF

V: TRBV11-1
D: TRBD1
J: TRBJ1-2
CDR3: CASRLTGVPDGYTF

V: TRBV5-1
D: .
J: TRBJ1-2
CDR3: CASTITPDRLDYGYTF

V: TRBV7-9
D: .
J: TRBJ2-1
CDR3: CASSQLDEQFF

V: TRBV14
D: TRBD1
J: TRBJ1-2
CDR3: CASSPRQGASGYGYTF

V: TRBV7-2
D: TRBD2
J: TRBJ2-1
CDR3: CASSLTASGVVNEQFF

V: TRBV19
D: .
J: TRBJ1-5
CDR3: CASGTQGLQLGLVNQPQHF

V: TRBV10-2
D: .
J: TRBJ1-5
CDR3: CASGWDANQPQHF

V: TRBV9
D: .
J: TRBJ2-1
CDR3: CASSRPHNEQFF

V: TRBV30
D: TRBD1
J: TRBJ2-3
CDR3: CAFHRGLADTQYF

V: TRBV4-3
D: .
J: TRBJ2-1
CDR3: CASSHLGGNEQFF

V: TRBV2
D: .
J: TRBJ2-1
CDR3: CASRRTATGNNEQFF

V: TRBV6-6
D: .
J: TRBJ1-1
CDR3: CASSPRPTGVNTEAFF

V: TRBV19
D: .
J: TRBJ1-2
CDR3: CATRDGSSVGGYTF

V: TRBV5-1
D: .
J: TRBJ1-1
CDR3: CASSLGLTENTEAFF

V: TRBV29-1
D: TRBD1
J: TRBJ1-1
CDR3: CSGQGRFTEAFF

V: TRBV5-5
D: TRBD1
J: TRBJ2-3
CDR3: CASSLEVTGGTDTQYF

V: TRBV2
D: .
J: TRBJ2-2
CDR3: CASSVRSGGGGELFF

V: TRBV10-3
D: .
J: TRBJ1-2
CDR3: CAINVEANNYGYTF

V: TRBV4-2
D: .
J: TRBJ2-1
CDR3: CASSQDPEYKGYNEQFF

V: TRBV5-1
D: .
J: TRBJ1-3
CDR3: CASSPDSYQNTIYF

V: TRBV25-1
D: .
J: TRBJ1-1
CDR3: CASILKTAAGEAFF